This T cell receptor beta chain was captured in a study of human T cells and chemical hapten exposure. The overall study: Sensitization was performed using 2% DPC on an approximately 2 cm by approximately 2 cm upper inner arm skin site. Diphenylcyclopropenone was applied weekly to patients' scalps across the roughly 24-week study.

The time point here: patch test 2, 6 weeks after DPC sensitization. The treatment here: therapeutic diphenylcyclopropenone sensitization with weekly scalp DPC. TCRdb processed the RACE reads anew with MiXCR; each CDR3 protein has one entry. In the table there are fewer than 90,000 distinct CDR3 sequences, 5% to 8.5% of which are singletons. This clonotype was detected ten times or more. The V gene's germline CDR1 is SGDLS and CDR2 YYNGEE. V was trimmed by 1 base and J by 5 bases, leaving 9 bases between them. The CDR3 contains 13 residues. The receptor was derived from a woman between 25 and 40 years old with alopecia areata. Some clones in this sample may be carry-over from other donors' samples. The chain uses TRBV9 and TRBJ1-1; no reliable D call. The source was whole blood, collected in connection with sensitization to the hapten diphenylcyclopropenone (DPC). CDR3 in DNA: TGTGCCAGCAGCGTAAATTATATGACTGAAGCTTTCTTT. Translation gives CASSVNYMTEAFF. The full variable domain, in which reference TRBV9 and TRBJ1-1 provide the parts outside the CDR3, is DSGVTQTPKHLITATGQRVTLRCSPRSGDLSVYWYQQSLDQGLQFLIQYYNGEERAKGNILERFSAQQFPDLHSELNLSSLELGDSALYFCASSVNYMTEAFFGQGTRLTVV.